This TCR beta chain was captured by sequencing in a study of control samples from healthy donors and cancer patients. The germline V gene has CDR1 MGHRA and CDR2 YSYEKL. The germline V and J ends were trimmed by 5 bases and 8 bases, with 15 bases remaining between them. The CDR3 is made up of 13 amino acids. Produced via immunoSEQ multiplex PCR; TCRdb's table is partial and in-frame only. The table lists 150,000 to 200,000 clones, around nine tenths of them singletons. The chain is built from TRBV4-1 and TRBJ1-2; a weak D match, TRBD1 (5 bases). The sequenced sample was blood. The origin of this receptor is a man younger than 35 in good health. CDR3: CASSGVGEGGYTF. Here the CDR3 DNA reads TGCGCCAGCAGCGGGGTGGGGGAAGGAGGCTACACCTTC.